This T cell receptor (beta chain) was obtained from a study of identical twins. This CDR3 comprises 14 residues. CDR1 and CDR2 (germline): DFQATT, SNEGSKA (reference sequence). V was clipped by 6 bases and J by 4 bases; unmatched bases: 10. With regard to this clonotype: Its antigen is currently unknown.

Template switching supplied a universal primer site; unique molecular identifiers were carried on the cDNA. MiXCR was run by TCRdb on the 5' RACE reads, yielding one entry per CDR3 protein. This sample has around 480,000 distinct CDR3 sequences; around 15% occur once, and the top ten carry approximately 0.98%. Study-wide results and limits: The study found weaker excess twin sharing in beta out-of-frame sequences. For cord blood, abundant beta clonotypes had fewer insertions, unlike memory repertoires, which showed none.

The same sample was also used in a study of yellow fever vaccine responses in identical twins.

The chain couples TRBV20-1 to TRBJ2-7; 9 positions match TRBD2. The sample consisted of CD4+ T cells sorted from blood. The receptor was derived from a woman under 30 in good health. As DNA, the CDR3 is TGCAGTGCAACCAAGAGCGGGGGGCGTTACGAGCAGTACTTC. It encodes CSATKSGGRYEQYF.